This T cell receptor (beta chain) was sequenced during a study of OX40 agonist ivuxolimab in advanced cancers. Regarding this clone: Its antigen is unknown.

Study findings and constraints: At 0.1 to 3.0 mg/kg, clonal expansion of CD4+ and CD8+ blood T cells had occurred by week 6. On average, a greater number of expanded clones characterised CD8+ T cells relative to CD4+.

The CDR3 consists of 17 residues. CDR1 is SGHTA and CDR2 is FQGTGA in the germline V gene. The V end was cut by 5 bases, the J end by 0 bases, with 16 bases between. Repertoires were generated with immunoSEQ multiplex PCR, while TCRdb's copy carries only in-frame clones and drops some. The data show 74,000 or so clones, with just over 90% seen just once and 13% to 15% held by the top ten. The gene calls are TRBV7-3 and TRBJ1-4; D gene unclear. This TCR derives from an adult with an advanced solid tumor such as melanoma, head and neck, liver or kidney cancer. Specimen: CD4+ or CD8+ T cells sorted from blood, collected in a trial of the OX40 agonist ivuxolimab. CDR3 bases: TGTGCCAGCAGCCTAAAGCCAGGATTGTCAACTAATGAAAAACTGTTTTTT. Its translation: CASSLKPGLSTNEKLFF.